A single TCR beta chain is shown here with its context. Antigen unknown. This entry belongs to a study of cytomegalovirus exposure and HLA in healthy donors. Study background: Both the approximately 120 validation repertoires and the roughly 640 first-cohort repertoires used the same platform, as reported by a later analysis.

Whole-study findings and limits: Investigators reported 164 TCR beta chains as tied to cytomegalovirus.

With 3 bases clipped from V and 0 bases from J, the junction kept 7 bases outside the gene matches. The CDR3 runs to 17 residues. Germline V gene data show CDR1 as PRHDT and CDR2 as FYEKMQ (reference sequence). The assay was immunoSEQ multiplex PCR, and TCRdb's table has in-frame clones only and misses some. The sample gives about 58,000 clones, about 88% of which show up once; about 1% is in the top ten. The chain couples TRBV13 to TRBJ2-1; 8 nucleotides agree with TRBD2. The TCR originated in a man aged 18 to 29 in good health and CMV-seronegative. Sequencing input: PBMCs. The chain's CDR3 is CASSFTLSGSSYNEQFF. CDR3 sequence (DNA): TGTGCCAGCAGCTTCACTTTAAGCGGGAGCTCCTACAATGAGCAGTTCTTC.